This T cell receptor (beta chain) emerged from a study of PD-1 blockade in classical Hodgkin lymphoma. Repertoires were generated with immunoSEQ multiplex PCR, while TCRdb's copy carries only in-frame clones and drops some. The sample contains under 70,000 clones, 70% to 75% of which appear only once. After autologous stem cell transplantation all patients relapsed, and prior brentuximab vedotin exposure differed between cohorts. This clone occurred a few times. V gave up 6 bases and J gave up 1 base, with 9 bases separating them. Germline CDR1 reads SEHNR; CDR2 reads FQNEAQ (reference sequence). This CDR3 spans 14 amino acids.

V usage is TRBV7-9 and J usage is TRBJ2-2; D is uncertain. The receptor was derived from a human donor with classical Hodgkin lymphoma. The sequenced sample was peripheral blood mononuclear cells (PBMCs), obtained before the second cycle of nivolumab. The CDR3 DNA reads as TGTGCCAGCAGGACCTGGAAGAACACCGGGGAGCTGTTTTTT. Translation gives CASRTWKNTGELFF.